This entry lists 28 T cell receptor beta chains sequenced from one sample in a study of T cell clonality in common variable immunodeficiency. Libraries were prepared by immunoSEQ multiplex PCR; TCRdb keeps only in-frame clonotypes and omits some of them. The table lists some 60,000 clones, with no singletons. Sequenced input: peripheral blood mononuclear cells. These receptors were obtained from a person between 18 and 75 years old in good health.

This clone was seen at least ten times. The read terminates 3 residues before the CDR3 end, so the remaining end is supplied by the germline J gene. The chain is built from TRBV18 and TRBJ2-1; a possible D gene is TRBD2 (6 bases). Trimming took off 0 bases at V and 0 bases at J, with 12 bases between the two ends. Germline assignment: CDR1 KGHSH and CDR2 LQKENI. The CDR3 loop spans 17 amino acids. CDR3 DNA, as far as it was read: TGTGCCAGCTCACCACCAAGCGGGTCGAGCTCCTACAATGAG. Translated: CASSPPSGSSSYNE. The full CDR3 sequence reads CASSPPSGSSSYNEQFF. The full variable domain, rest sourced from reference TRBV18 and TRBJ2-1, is NAGVMQNPRHLVRRRGQEARLRCSPMKGHSHVYWYRQLPEEGLKFMVYLQKENIIDESGMPKERFSAEFPKEGPSILRIQQVVRGDSAAYFCASSPPSGSSSYNEQFFGPGTRLTVL.

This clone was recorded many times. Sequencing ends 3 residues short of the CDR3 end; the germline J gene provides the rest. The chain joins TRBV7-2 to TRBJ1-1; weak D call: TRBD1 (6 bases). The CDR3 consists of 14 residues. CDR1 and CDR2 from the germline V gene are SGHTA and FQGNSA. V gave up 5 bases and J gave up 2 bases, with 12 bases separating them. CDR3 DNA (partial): TGTGCCAGCAGCAAACAGGGCCTAAACACTGAA. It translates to CASSKQGLNTE. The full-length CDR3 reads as CASSKQGLNTEAFF.

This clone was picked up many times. CDR3 residues: CSASRRVGYEQYF. The CDR3 bases that were read are TGCAGTGCTAGTAGGCGGGTCGGGTACGAG. This chain links TRBV20-1 with TRBJ2-7; tentative D call: TRBD2 (5 bases). The CDR3 is cut off 3 residues early in the read; its end comes from the germline J gene. V lost 3 bases and J 4 bases, leaving 13 bases between the germline ends. In germline, CDR1 is DFQATT, CDR2 SNEGSKA (reference sequence). The CDR3 runs to 13 residues.

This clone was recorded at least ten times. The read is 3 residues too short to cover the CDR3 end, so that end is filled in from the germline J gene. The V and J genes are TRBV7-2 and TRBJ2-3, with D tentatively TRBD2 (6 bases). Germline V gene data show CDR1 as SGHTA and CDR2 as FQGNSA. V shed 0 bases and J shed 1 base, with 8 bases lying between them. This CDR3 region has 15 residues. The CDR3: CASSLAASGTDTQYF. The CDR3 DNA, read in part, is TGTGCCAGCAGCTTAGCGGCTAGCGGCACAGATACG. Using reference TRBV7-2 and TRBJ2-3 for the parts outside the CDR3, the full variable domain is GAGVSQSPSNKVTEKGKDVELRCDPISGHTALYWYRQSLGQGLEFLIYFQGNSAPDKSGLPSDRFSAERTGGSVSTLTIQRTQQEDSAVYLCASSLAASGTDTQYFGPGTRLTVL.

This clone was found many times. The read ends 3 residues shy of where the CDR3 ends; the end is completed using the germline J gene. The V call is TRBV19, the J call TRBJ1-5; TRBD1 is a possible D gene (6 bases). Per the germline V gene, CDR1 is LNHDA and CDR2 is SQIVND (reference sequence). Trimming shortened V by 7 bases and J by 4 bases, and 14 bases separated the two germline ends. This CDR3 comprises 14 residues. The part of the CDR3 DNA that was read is TGTGCCAGTACCTCAGCGAGGGGGAATCAGCCC. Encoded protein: CASTSARGNQP. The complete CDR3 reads CASTSARGNQPQHF.

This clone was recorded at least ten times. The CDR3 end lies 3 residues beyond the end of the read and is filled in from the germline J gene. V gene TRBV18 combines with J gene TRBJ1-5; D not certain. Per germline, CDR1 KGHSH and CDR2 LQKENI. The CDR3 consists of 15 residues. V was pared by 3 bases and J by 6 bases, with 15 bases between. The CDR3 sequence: CASSPARGDGQPQHF. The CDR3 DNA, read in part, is TGTGCCAGCTCACCGGCCCGGGGAGACGGTCAGCCC. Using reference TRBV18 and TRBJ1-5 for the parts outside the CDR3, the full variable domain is NAGVMQNPRHLVRRRGQEARLRCSPMKGHSHVYWYRQLPEEGLKFMVYLQKENIIDESGMPKERFSAEFPKEGPSILRIQQVVRGDSAAYFCASSPARGDGQPQHFGDGTRLSIL.

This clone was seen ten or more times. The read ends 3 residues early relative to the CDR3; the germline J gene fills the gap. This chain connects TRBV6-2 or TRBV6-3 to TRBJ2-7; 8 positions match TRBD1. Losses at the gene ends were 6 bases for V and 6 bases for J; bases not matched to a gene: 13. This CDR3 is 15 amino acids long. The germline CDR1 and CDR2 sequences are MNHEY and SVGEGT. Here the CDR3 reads CASSPQMDRVSEQYF. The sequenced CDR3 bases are TGTGCCAGCAGCCCTCAGATGGACAGGGTCAGCGAG.

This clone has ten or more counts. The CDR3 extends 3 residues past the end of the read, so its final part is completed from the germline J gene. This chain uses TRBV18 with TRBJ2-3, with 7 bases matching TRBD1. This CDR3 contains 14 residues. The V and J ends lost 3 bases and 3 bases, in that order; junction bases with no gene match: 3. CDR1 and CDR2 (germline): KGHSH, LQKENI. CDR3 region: CASSPNRGTDTQYF. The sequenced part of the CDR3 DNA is TGTGCCAGCTCACCCAACAGGGGAACAGATACG.

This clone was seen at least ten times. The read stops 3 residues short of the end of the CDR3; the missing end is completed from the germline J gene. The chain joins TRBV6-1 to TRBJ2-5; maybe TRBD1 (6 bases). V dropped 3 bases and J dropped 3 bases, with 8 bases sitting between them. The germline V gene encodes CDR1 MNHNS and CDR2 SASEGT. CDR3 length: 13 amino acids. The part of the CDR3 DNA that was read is TGTGCCAGCAGTGACAGGGGAGAAGAGACC. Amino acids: CASSDRGEET. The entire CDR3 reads CASSDRGEETQYF.

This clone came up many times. The CDR3 bases that were read are TGTGCCAGCAGCTTAGCGTGGGGGGGGCGCGGAGGGCAC. It codes for CASSLAWGGRGGH. The complete CDR3 sequence is CASSLAWGGRGGHYTF. V and J are TRBV7-2 and TRBJ1-2; perhaps TRBD1 as D (6 bases). The DNA ends 3 residues before the CDR3 does, and the rest of the CDR3 is filled in from the germline J gene. The germline gives CDR1 SGHTA, CDR2 FQGNSA. This CDR3 has 16 residues.

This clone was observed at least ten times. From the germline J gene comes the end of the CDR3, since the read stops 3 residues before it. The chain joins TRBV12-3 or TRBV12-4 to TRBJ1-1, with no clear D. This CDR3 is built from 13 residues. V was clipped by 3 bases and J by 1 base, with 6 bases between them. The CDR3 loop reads CASSLYRNTEAFF. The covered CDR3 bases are TGTGCCAGCAGTTTGTACAGGAACACTGAA.

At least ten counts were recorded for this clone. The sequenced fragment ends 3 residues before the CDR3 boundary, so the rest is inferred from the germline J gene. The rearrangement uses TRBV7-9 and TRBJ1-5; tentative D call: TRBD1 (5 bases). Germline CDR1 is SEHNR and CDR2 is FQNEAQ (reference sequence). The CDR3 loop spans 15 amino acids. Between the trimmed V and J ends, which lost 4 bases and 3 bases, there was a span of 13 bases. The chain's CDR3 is CASSSQGGANQPQHF. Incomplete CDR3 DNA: TGTGCCAGCAGCTCACAAGGTGGGGCCAATCAGCCC.

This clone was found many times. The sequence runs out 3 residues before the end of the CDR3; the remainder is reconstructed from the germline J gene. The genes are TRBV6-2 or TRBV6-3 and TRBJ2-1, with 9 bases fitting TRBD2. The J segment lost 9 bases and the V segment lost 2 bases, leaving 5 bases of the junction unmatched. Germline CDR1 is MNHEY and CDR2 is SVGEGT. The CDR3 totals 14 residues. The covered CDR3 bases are TGTGCCAGCAGTTACCCTAGCGGGATTGGTGAG. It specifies CASSYPSGIGE. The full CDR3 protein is CASSYPSGIGEQFF.

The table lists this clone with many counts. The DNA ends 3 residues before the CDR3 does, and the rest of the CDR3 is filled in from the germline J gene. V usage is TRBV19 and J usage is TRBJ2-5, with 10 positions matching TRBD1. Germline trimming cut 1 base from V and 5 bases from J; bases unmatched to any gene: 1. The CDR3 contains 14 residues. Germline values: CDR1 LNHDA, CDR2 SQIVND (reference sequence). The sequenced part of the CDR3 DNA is TGTGCCAGTAGTATAGGGGGACAGGGGGAGACC. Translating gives CASSIGGQGET. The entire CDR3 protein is CASSIGGQGETQYF.

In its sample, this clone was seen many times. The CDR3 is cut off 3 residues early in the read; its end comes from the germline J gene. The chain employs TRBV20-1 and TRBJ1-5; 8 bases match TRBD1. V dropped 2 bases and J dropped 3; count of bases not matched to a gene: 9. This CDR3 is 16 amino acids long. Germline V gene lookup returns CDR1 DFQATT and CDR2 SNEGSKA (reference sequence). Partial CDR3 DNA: TGCAGTGCTAGAAAAGCCCAGGGGGCCATCAATCAGCCC. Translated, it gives CSARKAQGAINQP. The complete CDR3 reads CSARKAQGAINQPQHF.

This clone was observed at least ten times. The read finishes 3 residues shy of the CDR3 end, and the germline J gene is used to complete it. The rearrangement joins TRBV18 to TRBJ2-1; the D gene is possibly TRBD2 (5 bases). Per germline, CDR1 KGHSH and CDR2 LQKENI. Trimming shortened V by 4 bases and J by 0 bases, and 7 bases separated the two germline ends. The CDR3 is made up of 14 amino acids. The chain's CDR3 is CASSQADSYNEQFF. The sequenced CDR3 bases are TGTGCCAGCTCACAAGCGGACTCCTACAATGAG.

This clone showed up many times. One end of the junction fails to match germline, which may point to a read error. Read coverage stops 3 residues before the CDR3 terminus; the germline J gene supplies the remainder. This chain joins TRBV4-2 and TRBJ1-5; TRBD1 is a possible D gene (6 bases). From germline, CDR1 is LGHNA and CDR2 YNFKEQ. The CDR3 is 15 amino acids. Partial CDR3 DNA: TGCGCCAGCAGCCAAGTACAGGGTCGCAATCAGCCC. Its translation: CASSQVQGRNQP. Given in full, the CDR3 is CASSQVQGRNQPQHF.

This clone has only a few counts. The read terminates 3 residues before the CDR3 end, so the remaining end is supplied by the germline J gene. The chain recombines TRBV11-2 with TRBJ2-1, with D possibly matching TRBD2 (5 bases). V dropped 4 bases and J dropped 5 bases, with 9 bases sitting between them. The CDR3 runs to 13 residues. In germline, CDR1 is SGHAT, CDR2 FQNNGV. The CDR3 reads CASSSAEHNEQFF. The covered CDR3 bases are TGTGCCAGCAGCTCAGCGGAGCACAATGAG.

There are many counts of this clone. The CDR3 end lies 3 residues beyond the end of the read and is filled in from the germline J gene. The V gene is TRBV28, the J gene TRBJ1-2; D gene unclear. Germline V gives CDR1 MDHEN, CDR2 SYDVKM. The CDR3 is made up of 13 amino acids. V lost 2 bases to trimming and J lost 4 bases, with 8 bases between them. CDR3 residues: CASSLRVAYGYTF. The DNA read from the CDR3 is TGTGCCAGCAGTTTACGGGTGGCCTATGGC.

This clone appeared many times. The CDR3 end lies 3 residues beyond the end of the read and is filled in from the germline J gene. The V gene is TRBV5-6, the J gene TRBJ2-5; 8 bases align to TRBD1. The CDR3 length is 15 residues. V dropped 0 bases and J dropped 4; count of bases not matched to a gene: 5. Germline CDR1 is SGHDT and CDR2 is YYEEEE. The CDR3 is CASSLGQGSGETQYF. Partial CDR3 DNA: TGTGCCAGCAGCTTGGGACAGGGGAGTGGAGAGACC. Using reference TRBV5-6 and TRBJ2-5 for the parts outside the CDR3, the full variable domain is DAGVTQSPTHLIKTRGQQVTLRCSPKSGHDTVSWYQQALGQGPQFIFQYYEEEERQRGNFPDRFSGHQFPNYSSELNVNALLLGDSALYLCASSLGQGSGETQYFGPGTRLLVL.

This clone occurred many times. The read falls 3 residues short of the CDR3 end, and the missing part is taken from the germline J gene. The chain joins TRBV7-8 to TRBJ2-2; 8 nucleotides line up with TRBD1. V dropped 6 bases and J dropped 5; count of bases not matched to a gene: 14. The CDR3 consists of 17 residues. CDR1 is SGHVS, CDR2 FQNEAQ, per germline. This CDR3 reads CASSPIIRDRRTGELFF. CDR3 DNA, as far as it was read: TGTGCCAGCAGTCCTATTATCCGGGACAGGAGGACCGGGGAG.

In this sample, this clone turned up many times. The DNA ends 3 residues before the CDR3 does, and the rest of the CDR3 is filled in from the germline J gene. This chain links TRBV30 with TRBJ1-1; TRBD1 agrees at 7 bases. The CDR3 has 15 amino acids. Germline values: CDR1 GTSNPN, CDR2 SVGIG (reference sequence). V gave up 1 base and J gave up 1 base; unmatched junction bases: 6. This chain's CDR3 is CAWSEATGPNTEAFF. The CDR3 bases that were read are TGTGCCTGGAGTGAAGCGACAGGGCCGAACACTGAA. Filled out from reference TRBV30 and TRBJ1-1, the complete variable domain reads SQTIHQWPATLVQPVGSPLSLECTVEGTSNPNLYWYRQAAGRGLQLLFYSVGIGQISSEVPQNLSASRPQDRQFILSSKKLLLSDSGFYLCAWSEATGPNTEAFFGQGTRLTVV.

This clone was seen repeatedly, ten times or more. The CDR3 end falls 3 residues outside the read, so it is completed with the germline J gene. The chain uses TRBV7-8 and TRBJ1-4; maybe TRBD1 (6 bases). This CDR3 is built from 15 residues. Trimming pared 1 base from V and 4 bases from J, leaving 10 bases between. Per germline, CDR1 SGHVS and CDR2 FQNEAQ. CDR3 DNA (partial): TGTGCCAGCAGCTTAGATAGGGGGAGTAATGAAAAA. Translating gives CASSLDRGSNEK. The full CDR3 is CASSLDRGSNEKLFF.

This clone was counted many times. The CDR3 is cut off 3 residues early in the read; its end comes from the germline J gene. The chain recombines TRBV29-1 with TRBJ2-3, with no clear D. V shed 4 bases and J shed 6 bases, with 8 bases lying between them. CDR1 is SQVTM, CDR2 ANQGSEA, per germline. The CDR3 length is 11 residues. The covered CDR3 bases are TGCAGCGTTGGGCCGCTCGATACG. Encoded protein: CSVGPLDT. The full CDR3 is CSVGPLDTQYF.

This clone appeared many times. CDR3 region: CSVDLLGRWGDEQFF. CDR3 DNA (partial): TGCAGCGTTGATTTGTTAGGCAGGTGGGGGGATGAG. The V gene is TRBV29-1, the J gene TRBJ2-1; TRBD2 is a possible D gene (6 bases). With the read ending 3 residues before the CDR3 end, the germline J gene is used to fill in that end. Germline CDR1 and CDR2: SQVTM and ANQGSEA. The ends were cut back, 3 bases at V and 8 bases at J, with 20 bases in the middle. This CDR3 spans 15 amino acids.

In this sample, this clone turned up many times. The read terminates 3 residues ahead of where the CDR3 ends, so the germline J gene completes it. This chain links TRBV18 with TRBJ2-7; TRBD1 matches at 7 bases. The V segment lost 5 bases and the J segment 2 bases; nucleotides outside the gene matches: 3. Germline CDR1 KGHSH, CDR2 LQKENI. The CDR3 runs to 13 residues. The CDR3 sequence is CASSYDRAYEQYF. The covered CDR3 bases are TGTGCCAGCTCATATGACAGGGCCTACGAG.

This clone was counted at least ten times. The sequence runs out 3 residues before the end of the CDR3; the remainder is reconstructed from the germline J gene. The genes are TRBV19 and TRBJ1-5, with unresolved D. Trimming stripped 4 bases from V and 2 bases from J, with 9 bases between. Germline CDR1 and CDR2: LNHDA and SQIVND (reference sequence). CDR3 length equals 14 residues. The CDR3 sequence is CASSSPIGNQPQHF. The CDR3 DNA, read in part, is TGTGCCAGTAGTAGTCCTATAGGCAATCAGCCC.

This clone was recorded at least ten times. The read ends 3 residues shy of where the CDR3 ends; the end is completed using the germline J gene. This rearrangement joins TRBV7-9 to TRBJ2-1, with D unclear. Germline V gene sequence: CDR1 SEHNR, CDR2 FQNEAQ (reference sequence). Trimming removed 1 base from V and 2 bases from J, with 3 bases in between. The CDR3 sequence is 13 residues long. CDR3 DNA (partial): TGTGCCAGCAGCTTAGGCGCCTACAATGAG. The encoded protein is CASSLGAYNE. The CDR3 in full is CASSLGAYNEQFF. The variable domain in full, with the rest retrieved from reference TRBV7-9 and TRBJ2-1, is DTGVSQNPRHKITKRGQNVTFRCDPISEHNRLYWYRQTLGQGPEFLTYFQNEAQLEKSRLLSDRFSAERPKGSFSTLEIQRTEQGDSAMYLCASSLGAYNEQFFGPGTRLTVL.